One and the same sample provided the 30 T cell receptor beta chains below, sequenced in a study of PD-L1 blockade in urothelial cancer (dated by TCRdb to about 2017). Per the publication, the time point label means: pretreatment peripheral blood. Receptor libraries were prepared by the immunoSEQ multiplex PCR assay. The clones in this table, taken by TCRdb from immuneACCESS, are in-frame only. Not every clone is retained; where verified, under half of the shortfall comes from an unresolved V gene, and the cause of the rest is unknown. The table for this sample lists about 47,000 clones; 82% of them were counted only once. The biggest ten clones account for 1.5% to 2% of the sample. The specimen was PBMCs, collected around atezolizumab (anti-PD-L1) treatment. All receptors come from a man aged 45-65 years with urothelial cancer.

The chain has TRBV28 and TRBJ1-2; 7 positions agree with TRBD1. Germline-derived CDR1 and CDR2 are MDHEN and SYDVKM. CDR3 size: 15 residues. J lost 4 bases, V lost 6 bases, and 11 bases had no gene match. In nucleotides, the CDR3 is TGTGCCAGCAGCCCTCACTCGGGGGACAGCTATGGCTACACCTTC. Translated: CASSPHSGDSYGYTF.

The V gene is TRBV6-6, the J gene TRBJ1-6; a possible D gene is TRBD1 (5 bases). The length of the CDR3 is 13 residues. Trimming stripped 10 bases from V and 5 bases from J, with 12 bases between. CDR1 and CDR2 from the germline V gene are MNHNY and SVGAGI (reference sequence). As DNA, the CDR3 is TGTGCCATTATGGACAAGAATAATTCACCCCTCCACTTT. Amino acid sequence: CAIMDKNNSPLHF.

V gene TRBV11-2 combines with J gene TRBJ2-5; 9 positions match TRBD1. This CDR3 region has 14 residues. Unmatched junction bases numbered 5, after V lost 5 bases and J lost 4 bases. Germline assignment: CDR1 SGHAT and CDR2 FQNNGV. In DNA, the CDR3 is TGTGCCAGCAGCCCGACAGGGGGACGAGAGACCCAGTACTTC. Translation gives CASSPTGGRETQYF.

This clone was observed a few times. The CDR3: CASSEPESSGANVLTF. The CDR3 DNA reads TGTGCCAGCAGCGAACCAGAATCCTCTGGGGCCAACGTCCTGACTTTC. This sequence joins TRBV6-1 and TRBJ2-6; D remains ambiguous. CDR3 length: 16 amino acids. CDR1 is MNHNS, CDR2 SASEGT, per germline. Deletions cut 6 bases from V and 0 bases from J, with 12 bases between.

The CDR3: CASSLRGGVTEAFF. The CDR3 DNA reads TGTGCCAGCAGTCTGCGAGGGGGTGTCACTGAAGCTTTCTTT. The chain joins TRBV27 to TRBJ1-1; D might be TRBD1 (6 bases). The CDR3 is 14 amino acids. The V and J ends lost 5 bases and 4 bases respectively, with 14 bases between them. CDR1 and CDR2 from the germline V gene are MNHEY and SMNVEV (reference sequence).

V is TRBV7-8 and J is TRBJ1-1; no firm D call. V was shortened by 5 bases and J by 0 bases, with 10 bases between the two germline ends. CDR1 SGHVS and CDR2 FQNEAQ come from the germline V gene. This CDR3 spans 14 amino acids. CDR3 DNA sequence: TGTGCCAGCAGCGCGCGGTTGATGAACACTGAAGCTTTCTTT. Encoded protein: CASSARLMNTEAFF.

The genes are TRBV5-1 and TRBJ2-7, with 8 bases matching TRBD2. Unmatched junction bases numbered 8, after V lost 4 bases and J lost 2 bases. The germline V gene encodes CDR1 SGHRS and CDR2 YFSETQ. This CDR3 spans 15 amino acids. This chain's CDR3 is CASSLGGDTTYEQYV. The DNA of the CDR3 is TGCGCCAGCAGCCTCGGGGGGGACACGACCTACGAGCAGTACGTC.

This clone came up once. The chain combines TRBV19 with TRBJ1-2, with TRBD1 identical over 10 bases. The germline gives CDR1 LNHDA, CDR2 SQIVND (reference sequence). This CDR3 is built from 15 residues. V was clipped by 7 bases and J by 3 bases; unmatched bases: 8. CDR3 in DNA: TGTGCCAGTATCCACGGGACAGGGGCTCACTATGGCTACACCTTC. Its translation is CASIHGTGAHYGYTF. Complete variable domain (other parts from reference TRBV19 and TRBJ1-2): DGGITQSPKYLFRKEGQNVTLSCEQNLNHDAMYWYRQDPGQGLRLIYYSQIVNDFQKGDIAEGYSVSREKKESFPLTVTSAQKNPTAFYLCASIHGTGAHYGYTFGSGTRLTVV.

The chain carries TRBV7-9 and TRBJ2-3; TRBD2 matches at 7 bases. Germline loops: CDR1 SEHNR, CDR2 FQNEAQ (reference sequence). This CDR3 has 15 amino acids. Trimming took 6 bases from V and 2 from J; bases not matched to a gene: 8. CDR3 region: CASSHWGGNTDTQYF. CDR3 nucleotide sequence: TGTGCCAGCAGTCACTGGGGGGGGAACACAGATACGCAGTATTTT.

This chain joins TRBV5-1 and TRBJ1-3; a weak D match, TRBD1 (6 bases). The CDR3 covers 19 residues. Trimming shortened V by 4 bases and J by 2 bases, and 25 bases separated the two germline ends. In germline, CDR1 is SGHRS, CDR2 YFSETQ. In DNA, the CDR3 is TGCGCCAGCAGCGAAGCCCCTGCGACCACAGGGTGGGCTGGAAACACCATATATTTT. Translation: CASSEAPATTGWAGNTIYF. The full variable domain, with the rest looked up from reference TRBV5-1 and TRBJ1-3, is KAGVTQTPRYLIKTRGQQVTLSCSPISGHRSVSWYQQTPGQGLQFLFEYFSETQRNKGNFPGRFSGRQFSNSRSEMNVSTLELGDSALYLCASSEAPATTGWAGNTIYFGEGSWLTVV.

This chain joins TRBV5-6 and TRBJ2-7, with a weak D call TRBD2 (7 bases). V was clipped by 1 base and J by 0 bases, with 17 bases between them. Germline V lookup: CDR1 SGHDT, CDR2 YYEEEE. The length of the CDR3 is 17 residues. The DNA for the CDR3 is TGTGCCAGCAGCTTGTTCCGGCGCGGGGGCAGCTCCTACGAGCAGTACGTC. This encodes CASSLFRRGGSSYEQYV.

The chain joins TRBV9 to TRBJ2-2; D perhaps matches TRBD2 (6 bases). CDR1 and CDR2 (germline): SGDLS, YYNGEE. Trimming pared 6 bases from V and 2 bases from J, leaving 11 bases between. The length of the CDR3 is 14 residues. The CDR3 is CASTRGLNTGELFF. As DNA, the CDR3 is TGTGCCAGCACAAGAGGACTAAACACCGGGGAGCTGTTTTTT. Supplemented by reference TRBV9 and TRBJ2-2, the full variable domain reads DSGVTQTPKHLITATGQRVTLRCSPRSGDLSVYWYQQSLDQGLQFLIQYYNGEERAKGNILERFSAQQFPDLHSELNLSSLELGDSALYFCASTRGLNTGELFFGEGSRLTVL.

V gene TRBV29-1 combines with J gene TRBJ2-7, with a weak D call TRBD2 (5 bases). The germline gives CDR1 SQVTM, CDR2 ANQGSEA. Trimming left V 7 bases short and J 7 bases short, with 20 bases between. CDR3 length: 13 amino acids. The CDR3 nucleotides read TGCAGCGCTGTGTGGGTTGGCACGGGGGAGCAGTACTTC. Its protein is CSAVWVGTGEQYF.

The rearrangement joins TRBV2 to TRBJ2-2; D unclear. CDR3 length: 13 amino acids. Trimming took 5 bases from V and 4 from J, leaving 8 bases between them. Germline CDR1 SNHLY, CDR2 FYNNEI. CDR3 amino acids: CASSLGGTGELFF. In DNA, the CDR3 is TGTGCCAGCAGTCTCGGCGGCACCGGGGAGCTGTTTTTT. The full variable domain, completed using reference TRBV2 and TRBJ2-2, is EPEVTQTPSHQVTQMGQEVILRCVPISNHLYFYWYRQILGQKVEFLVSFYNNEISEKSEIFDDQFSVERPDGSNFTLKIRSTKLEDSAMYFCASSLGGTGELFFGEGSRLTVL.

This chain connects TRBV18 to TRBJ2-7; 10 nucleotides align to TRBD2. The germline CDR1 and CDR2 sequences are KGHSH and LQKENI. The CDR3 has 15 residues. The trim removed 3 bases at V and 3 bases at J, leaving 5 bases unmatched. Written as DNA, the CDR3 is TGTGCCAGCTCACCGAGCGGGGGGGCCGGCTACGAGCAGTACGTC. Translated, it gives CASSPSGGAGYEQYV.

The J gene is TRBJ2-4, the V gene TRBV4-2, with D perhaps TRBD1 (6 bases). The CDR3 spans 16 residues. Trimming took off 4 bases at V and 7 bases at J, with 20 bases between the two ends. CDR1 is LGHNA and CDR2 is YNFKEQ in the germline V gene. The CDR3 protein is CASSPQTRLRGNIQYF. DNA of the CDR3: TGTGCCAGCAGCCCCCAAACGCGGTTAAGGGGGAACATTCAGTACTTC.

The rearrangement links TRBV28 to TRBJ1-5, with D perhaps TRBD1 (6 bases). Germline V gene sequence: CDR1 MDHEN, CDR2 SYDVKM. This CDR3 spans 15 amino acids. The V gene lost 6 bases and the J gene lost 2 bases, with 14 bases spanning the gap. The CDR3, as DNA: TGTGCCAGCAGGAACGAGGGGGGGGGCAATCAGCCCCAGCATTTT. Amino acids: CASRNEGGGNQPQHF.

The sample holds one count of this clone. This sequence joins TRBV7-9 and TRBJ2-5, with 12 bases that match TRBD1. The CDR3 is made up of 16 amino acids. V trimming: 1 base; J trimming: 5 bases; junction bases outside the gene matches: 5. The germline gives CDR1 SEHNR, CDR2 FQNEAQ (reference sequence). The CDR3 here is CASSLGDRGRRETQYF. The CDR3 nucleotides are TGTGCCAGCAGCTTAGGGGACAGGGGGCGCCGGGAGACCCAGTACTTC.

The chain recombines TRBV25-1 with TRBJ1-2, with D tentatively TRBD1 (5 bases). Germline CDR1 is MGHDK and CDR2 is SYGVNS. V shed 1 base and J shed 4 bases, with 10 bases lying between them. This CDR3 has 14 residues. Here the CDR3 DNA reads TGTGCCAGCAGTGAATCGGGGGAACGCTATGGCTACACCTTC. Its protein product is CASSESGERYGYTF.

Here the CDR3 DNA reads TGTGCCAGTAGTATAGGAGTCTGGGACAGGGGAAACTATGGCTACACCTTC. This sequence encodes CASSIGVWDRGNYGYTF. The chain couples TRBV19 to TRBJ1-2, with 10 bases lining up with TRBD1. Trimming cost V 1 base and J 2 bases; bases outside gene matches: 7. Germline CDR1 LNHDA, CDR2 SQIVND (reference sequence). This CDR3 contains 17 residues.

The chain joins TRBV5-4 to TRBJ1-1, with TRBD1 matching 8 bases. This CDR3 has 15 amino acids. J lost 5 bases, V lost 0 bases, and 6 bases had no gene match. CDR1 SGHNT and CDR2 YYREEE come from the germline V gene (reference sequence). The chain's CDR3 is CASSLGQGAVTEAFF. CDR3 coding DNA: TGTGCCAGCAGCTTGGGTCAGGGGGCGGTGACTGAAGCTTTCTTT.

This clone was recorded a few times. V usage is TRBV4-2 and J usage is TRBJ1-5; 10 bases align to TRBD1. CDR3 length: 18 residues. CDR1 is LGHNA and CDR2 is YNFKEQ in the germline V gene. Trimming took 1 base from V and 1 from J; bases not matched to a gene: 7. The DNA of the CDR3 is TGTGCCAGCAGCCAAGGAGCCTTGGACAGGGGGAGCAATCAGCCCCAGCATTTT. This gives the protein CASSQGALDRGSNQPQHF.

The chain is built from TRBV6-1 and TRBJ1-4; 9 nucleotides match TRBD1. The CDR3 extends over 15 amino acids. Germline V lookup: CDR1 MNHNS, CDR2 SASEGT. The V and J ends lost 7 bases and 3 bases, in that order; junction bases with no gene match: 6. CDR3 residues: CASNLGQGSNEKLFF. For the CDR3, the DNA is TGTGCCAGCAACTTAGGACAGGGGTCTAATGAAAAACTGTTTTTT.

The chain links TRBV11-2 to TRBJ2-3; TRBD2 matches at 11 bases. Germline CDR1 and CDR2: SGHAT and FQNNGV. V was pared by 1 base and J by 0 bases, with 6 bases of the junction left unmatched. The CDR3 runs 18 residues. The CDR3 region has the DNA TGTGCCAGCAGCTTAGGGGCGCTAGCGGGGGGAAGCACAGATACGCAGTATTTT. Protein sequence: CASSLGALAGGSTDTQYF.

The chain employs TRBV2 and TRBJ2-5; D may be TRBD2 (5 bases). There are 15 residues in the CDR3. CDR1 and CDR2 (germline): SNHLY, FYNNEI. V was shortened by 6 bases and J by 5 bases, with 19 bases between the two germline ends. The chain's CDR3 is CASRPSGHNAETQYF. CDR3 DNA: TGTGCCAGCAGACCCAGCGGCCACAACGCGGAGACCCAGTACTTC.

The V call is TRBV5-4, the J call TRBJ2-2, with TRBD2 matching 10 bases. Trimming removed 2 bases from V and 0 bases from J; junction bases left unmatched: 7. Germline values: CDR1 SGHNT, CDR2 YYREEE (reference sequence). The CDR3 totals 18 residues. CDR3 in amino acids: CASSLPTSGYANTGELFF. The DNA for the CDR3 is TGTGCCAGCAGCTTACCGACTAGCGGGTACGCGAACACCGGGGAGCTGTTTTTT.

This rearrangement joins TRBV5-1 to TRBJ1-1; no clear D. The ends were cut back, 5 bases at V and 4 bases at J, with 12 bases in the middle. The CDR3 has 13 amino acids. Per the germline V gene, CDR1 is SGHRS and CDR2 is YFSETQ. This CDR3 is CASSPTAGTEAFF. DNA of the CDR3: TGCGCCAGCAGTCCCACAGCGGGCACTGAAGCTTTCTTT.

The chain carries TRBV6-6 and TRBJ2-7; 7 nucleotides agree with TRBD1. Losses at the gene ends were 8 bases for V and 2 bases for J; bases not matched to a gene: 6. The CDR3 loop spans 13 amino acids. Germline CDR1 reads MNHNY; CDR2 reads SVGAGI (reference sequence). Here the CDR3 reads CASDRGPPYEQYV. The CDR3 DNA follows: TGTGCCAGCGATAGGGGGCCCCCCTACGAGCAGTACGTC.

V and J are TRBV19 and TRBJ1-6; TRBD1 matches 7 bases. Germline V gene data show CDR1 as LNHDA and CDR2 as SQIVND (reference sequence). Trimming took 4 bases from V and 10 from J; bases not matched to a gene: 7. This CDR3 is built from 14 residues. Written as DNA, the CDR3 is TGTGCCAGTAGTAGCTCAGGGGGAAGGTCACCCCTCCACTTT. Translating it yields CASSSSGGRSPLHF.

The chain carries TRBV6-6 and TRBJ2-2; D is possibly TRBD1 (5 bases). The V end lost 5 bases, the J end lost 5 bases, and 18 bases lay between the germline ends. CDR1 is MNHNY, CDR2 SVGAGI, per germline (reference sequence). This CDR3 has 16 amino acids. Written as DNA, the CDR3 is TGTGCCAGCAGTAGCCGACAGACCTCGGAAACCGGGGAGCTGTTTTTT. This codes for CASSSRQTSETGELFF.